The 9 T cell receptor beta chains given below trace back to one sample, sequenced in a study of blood T cell repertoires in COVID-19. Using immunoSEQ multiplex PCR, the repertoire was profiled, and TCRdb retains in-frame clones only, with some absent. The data hold approximately 100,000 clones, with around 90% observed a single time. The sequencing input was peripheral blood. All receptors derive from a woman in her fifties or sixties with acute or convalescent COVID-19.

The V and J genes are TRBV28 and TRBJ2-1; 14 positions agree with TRBD2. This CDR3 is 15 amino acids long. Germline assignment: CDR1 MDHEN and CDR2 SYDVKM. V was clipped by 6 bases and J by 7 bases; unmatched bases: 5. The CDR3 DNA sequence: TGTGCCAGCAGACTCGGACTAGCGGGAGGTAATGAGCAGTTCTTC. The encoded protein is CASRLGLAGGNEQFF.

This rearrangement joins TRBV5-1 to TRBJ2-2; D gene ambiguous. Trimming removed 0 bases from V and 5 bases from J, with 11 bases in between. In germline, CDR1 is SGHRS, CDR2 YFSETQ. CDR3 length equals 15 residues. The DNA for the CDR3 is TGCGCCAGCAGCTTGGAGGCAGGTTTTACCGGGGAGCTGTTTTTT. It codes for CASSLEAGFTGELFF.

CDR3 sequence reads: CASSQGARQTIYGYTF. In DNA, the CDR3 is TGTGCCAGCAGCCAGGGGGCCCGCCAAACAATCTATGGCTACACCTTC. The chain employs TRBV3-1 (or the pseudogene TRBV3-2) and TRBJ1-2; possibly TRBD1 for D (6 bases). From germline, CDR1 is LGHDT and CDR2 YNNKEL (reference sequence). Trimming stripped 3 bases from V and 4 bases from J, with 18 bases between. The CDR3 is 16 amino acids.

The V and J genes are TRBV28 and TRBJ2-1; 10 positions match TRBD2. The CDR3 is 16 residues long. The germline gives CDR1 MDHEN, CDR2 SYDVKM. J lost 8 bases, V lost 5 bases, and 12 bases had no gene match. Here the CDR3 DNA reads TGTGCCAGCAGTCCCGTAGCGGGAGGCCCGAAGGATGAGCAGTTCTTC. It translates to CASSPVAGGPKDEQFF.

The chain links TRBV30 to TRBJ1-2; D not resolved. The germline V and J ends were trimmed by 6 bases and 0 bases, with 17 bases remaining between them. CDR3 length: 15 residues. The V gene's germline CDR1 is GTSNPN and CDR2 SVGIG (reference sequence). As DNA, the CDR3 is TGTGCCTGCAAAGAAAGGGAGGGAGCTAACTATGGCTACACCTTC. Translating gives CACKEREGANYGYTF.

This clone was counted once. The J gene is TRBJ1-1, the V gene TRBV19; 8 bases map to TRBD1. Germline values: CDR1 LNHDA, CDR2 SQIVND (reference sequence). The CDR3 is made up of 14 amino acids. After removal of 8 bases from V and 0 bases from J, the junction contained 5 bases not matched to a gene. The CDR3 here is CASEQGGVNTEAFF. The CDR3 nucleotides are TGTGCCAGTGAACAGGGGGGGGTGAACACTGAAGCTTTCTTT. Looking up the rest from reference TRBV19 and TRBJ1-1 gives the full variable domain: DGGITQSPKYLFRKEGQNVTLSCEQNLNHDAMYWYRQDPGQGLRLIYYSQIVNDFQKGDIAEGYSVSREKKESFPLTVTSAQKNPTAFYLCASEQGGVNTEAFFGQGTRLTVV.

The sample holds one count of this clone. The chain joins TRBV27 to TRBJ2-7; 11 bases are shared with TRBD2. Unmatched junction bases numbered 8, after V lost 7 bases and J lost 6 bases. There are 14 residues in the CDR3. Germline V gene lookup returns CDR1 MNHEY and CDR2 SMNVEV (reference sequence). CDR3 coding DNA: TGTGCCAGCATAACTAGCGGGAGAAGTTGCGAGCAGTACTTC. This gives the protein CASITSGRSCEQYF.

This clone was counted a single time. The rearrangement links TRBV6-6 to TRBJ1-2; 10 bases are a match to TRBD1. Germline values: CDR1 MNHNY, CDR2 SVGAGI (reference sequence). The CDR3 extends over 15 amino acids. Trimming cost V 2 bases and J 8 bases; bases outside gene matches: 8. This chain's CDR3 is CASSYPRQGARGYTF. The CDR3, as DNA: TGTGCCAGCAGTTACCCCCGACAGGGGGCAAGAGGCTACACCTTC.

The rearrangement links TRBV23-1 to TRBJ1-2; no clear D. TRBV23-1 is designated an ORF whose function remains uncertain. V lost 0 bases and J lost 7, with 12 bases in between. The CDR3 runs to 14 residues. The CDR3 loop is CASSQSGQEGGYTF. In DNA, the CDR3 is TGCGCCAGCAGTCAATCTGGTCAGGAGGGTGGCTACACCTTC.